Below, 22 T cell receptor beta chains from the same sample are listed, as sequenced in a study of vaccination effects on CD4 cells after COVID-19. No antigen is known for these receptors. Profiled with immunoSEQ multiplex PCR; TCRdb holds only in-frame clones, not every one. The sample lists tens of thousands of clones, around 73% occurring once. Expansion of antigen-specific CD4+ T cells with viral peptide pools was carried out by the ViraFEST assay before sequencing. Researchers isolated CD4+ T cells once roughly ten days of culture had elapsed. The person had a PCR-confirmed SARS-CoV-2 infection during March to December 2020. The sequenced sample was CD4+ T cells from PBMCs cultured with a peptide pool, obtained before COVID-19 vaccination. The receptors shown here come from a human donor who had a prior SARS-CoV-2 infection.

This chain links TRBV11-3 with TRBJ2-1, with TRBD2 matching over 8 bases. Looked up from germline, CDR1 is SGHNT and CDR2 is YENEEA. The CDR3 covers 15 residues. With V trimmed by 5 bases and J by 2 bases, 5 bases remained unmatched. The CDR3 DNA reads TGTGCCAGCAGCCCCAGCGGGGGCACCTACAATGAGCAGTTCTTC. Amino acids: CASSPSGGTYNEQFF.

Here the CDR3 reads CASRRNSGGHNTGELFF. CDR3 DNA: TGTGCCAGCAGAAGAAATAGCGGGGGCCATAACACCGGGGAGCTGTTTTTT. J is TRBJ2-2 and V is TRBV27; TRBD2 aligns across 9 bases. With 6 bases clipped from V and 2 bases from J, the junction kept 10 bases outside the gene matches. Germline V gene sequence: CDR1 MNHEY, CDR2 SMNVEV (reference sequence). The length of the CDR3 is 17 residues.

The DNA for the CDR3 is TGTGCCAGCAGCCAGGGGAGAACGACTGACCAAGAGACCCAGTACTTC. Translated: CASSQGRTTDQETQYF. This chain connects TRBV5-8 to TRBJ2-5; tentatively, D is TRBD1 (6 bases). With 4 bases removed from V and 0 bases from J, the gap between germline ends came to 16 bases. This CDR3 spans 16 amino acids. Germline-derived CDR1 and CDR2 are SGHTS and YDEGEE.

The chain combines TRBV7-2 with TRBJ2-5, with D unclear. CDR1 SGHTA and CDR2 FQGNSA come from the germline V gene. With 2 bases removed from V and 5 bases from J, the gap between germline ends came to 3 bases. This CDR3 contains 11 residues. CDR3: CASSLLETQYF. For the CDR3, the DNA is TGTGCCAGCAGCTTATTGGAGACCCAGTACTTC.

In this sample, this clone turned up a few times. The chain has TRBV7-3 and TRBJ1-5; 8 nucleotides line up with TRBD1. Germline V gene data show CDR1 as SGHTA and CDR2 as FQGTGA. CDR3 size: 13 residues. J was trimmed by 7 bases and V by 5 bases; bases with no gene match: 4. The CDR3 protein is CASSPGQGQPQHF. DNA for the CDR3: TGTGCCAGCAGCCCCGGACAGGGACAGCCCCAGCATTTT.

The chain has TRBV15 and TRBJ2-7, with 7 bases matching TRBD2. V shed 5 bases, J shed 4 bases, and the junction held 8 bases outside the gene matches. The CDR3 runs 14 residues. Germline V gene data show CDR1 as LNHNV and CDR2 as YYDKDF (reference sequence). The CDR3 sequence is CATSVRGDGYEQYF. The DNA for the CDR3 is TGTGCCACCAGCGTCCGGGGGGATGGTTACGAGCAGTACTTC.

This clone was seen only a few times. The chain is built from TRBV30 and TRBJ2-7, with unresolved D. The CDR3 is 11 amino acids. V lost 2 bases to trimming and J lost 6 bases, with 8 bases between them. The V gene's germline CDR1 is GTSNPN and CDR2 SVGIG (reference sequence). The CDR3 here is CAWSWGGEQYF. CDR3 coding DNA: TGTGCCTGGAGTTGGGGTGGCGAGCAGTACTTC.

This clone has a handful of counts. This chain connects TRBV11-3 to TRBJ2-7; 8 bases are shared with TRBD1. J gave up 1 base and V 5 bases, and 13 bases lay outside the gene matches. Germline loops: CDR1 SGHNT, CDR2 YENEEA. This CDR3 contains 17 residues. CDR3 amino acids: CASSPTFPGQASYEQYF. Written as DNA, the CDR3 is TGTGCCAGCAGCCCCACTTTTCCGGGACAGGCATCCTACGAGCAGTACTTC.

The rearrangement links TRBV3-1 (or the pseudogene TRBV3-2) to TRBJ1-2; a weak D match, TRBD1 (5 bases). V lost 3 bases and J 0 bases, leaving 23 bases between the germline ends. The germline gives CDR1 LGHDT, CDR2 YNNKEL (reference sequence). The CDR3 is 19 amino acids. The CDR3 sequence is CASSQTGRRDEQANYGYTF. The CDR3 DNA reads as TGTGCCAGCAGCCAGACTGGAAGACGGGACGAACAAGCTAACTATGGCTACACCTTC.

The chain has TRBV27 and TRBJ2-5; TRBD2 matches at 11 bases. Germline V gene data show CDR1 as MNHEY and CDR2 as SMNVEV (reference sequence). The CDR3 consists of 15 residues. V lost 5 bases and J lost 5; bases outside the gene matches: 7. Written as DNA, the CDR3 is TGTGCCAGCAGTACACCTAGCGGGGGGCGGGAGACCCAGTACTTC. Its protein is CASSTPSGGRETQYF.

This rearrangement joins TRBV9 to TRBJ2-7; the D gene is possibly TRBD2 (5 bases). CDR1 is SGDLS and CDR2 is YYNGEE in the germline V gene. This CDR3 has 14 residues. V was clipped by 5 bases and J by 3 bases, with 15 bases between them. The CDR3 DNA follows: TGTGCCAGCAGTGTGGACTGGAAGAACTACGAGCAGTACTTC. This encodes CASSVDWKNYEQYF.

The V gene is TRBV11-3, the J gene TRBJ2-3; D is possibly TRBD2 (6 bases). The CDR3 length is 15 residues. Germline assignment: CDR1 SGHNT and CDR2 YENEEA. V was pared by 0 bases and J by 4 bases, with 11 bases between. Written as DNA, the CDR3 is TGTGCCAGCAGCTTAGATTTCCGGGAGTCAGATACGCAGTATTTT. It yields the protein CASSLDFRESDTQYF.

The V call is TRBV7-2, the J call TRBJ1-6; D uncertain. Germline loops: CDR1 SGHTA, CDR2 FQGNSA. This CDR3 is 13 amino acids long. Trimming left V 3 bases short and J 9 bases short, with 9 bases between. CDR3 in amino acids: CASSLFNLSPLHF. In nucleotides, the CDR3 is TGTGCCAGCAGCTTGTTTAATCTTTCACCCCTCCACTTT.

The CDR3 loop reads CASSSPGQGNEQFF. The CDR3 DNA follows: TGTGCCAGCAGCTCCCCGGGACAGGGGAACGAGCAGTTCTTC. The rearrangement joins TRBV5-4 to TRBJ2-1, with 10 bases lining up with TRBD1. The CDR3 is 14 amino acids. The V gene's germline CDR1 is SGHNT and CDR2 YYREEE (reference sequence). Trimming cost V 3 bases and J 10 bases; bases outside gene matches: 7.

The rearrangement joins TRBV19 to TRBJ1-5; D perhaps matches TRBD1 (6 bases). Germline V gene lookup returns CDR1 LNHDA and CDR2 SQIVND (reference sequence). The germline V and J ends were trimmed by 5 bases and 9 bases, with 11 bases remaining between them. The CDR3 totals 12 residues. CDR3 bases: TGTGCCAGTAGTCCACAGGGCCCGCCCCAGCATTTT. This sequence encodes CASSPQGPPQHF.

This chain joins TRBV6-2 or TRBV6-3 and TRBJ2-3, with D unclear. Germline assignment: CDR1 MNHEY and CDR2 SVGEGT. The CDR3 sequence is 14 residues long. V was cut by 2 bases and J by 0 bases, with 6 bases left in between. This chain's CDR3 is CASSYIRSTDTQYF. As DNA, the CDR3 is TGTGCCAGCAGTTACATCAGAAGCACAGATACGCAGTATTTT.

This chain joins TRBV29-1 and TRBJ2-5; D assignment may be TRBD1 or TRBD2 (6 bases each). Deletions cut 6 bases from V and 5 bases from J, with 16 bases between. The CDR3 consists of 13 residues. The germline V gene encodes CDR1 SQVTM and CDR2 ANQGSEA. CDR3 loop: CSVRGGKGETQYF. CDR3 in DNA: TGCAGCGTCAGAGGGGGGAAAGGGGAGACCCAGTACTTC.

This clone appeared once. This chain joins TRBV7-2 and TRBJ1-1; D remains ambiguous. This CDR3 region has 13 residues. CDR1 SGHTA and CDR2 FQGNSA come from the germline V gene. V was clipped by 9 bases and J by 2 bases, with 13 bases between them. CDR3 coding DNA: TGTGCCAGTTTCAGTCAATTCAACACTGAAGCTTTCTTT. This codes for CASFSQFNTEAFF.

The chain carries TRBV5-1 and TRBJ1-6; no clear D. The CDR3 contains 16 residues. With 0 bases removed from V and 14 bases from J, the gap between germline ends came to 21 bases. Germline-derived CDR1 and CDR2 are SGHRS and YFSETQ. Here the CDR3 reads CASSLDTTTTARALHF. CDR3 nucleotides: TGCGCCAGCAGCTTGGACACCACCACCACAGCTAGAGCCCTCCACTTT.

The chain combines TRBV9 with TRBJ2-7; D perhaps matches TRBD2 (6 bases). Trimming pared 3 bases from V and 2 bases from J, leaving 15 bases between. Germline V gene sequence: CDR1 SGDLS, CDR2 YYNGEE. This CDR3 region has 15 residues. The CDR3 is CASSEGGTWTYEQYF. The CDR3 nucleotides read TGTGCCAGCAGCGAAGGAGGGACCTGGACCTACGAGCAGTACTTC.

This chain uses TRBV19 with TRBJ1-6, with a tentative D call TRBD1 (5 bases). The germline V gene has CDR1 LNHDA and CDR2 SQIVND (reference sequence). The CDR3 loop spans 16 amino acids. V shed 1 base and J shed 5 bases, with 12 bases lying between them. Written as DNA, the CDR3 is TGTGCCAGTAGTATAGCCCCAGGGTTGAATAATTCACCCCTCCACTTT. Its translation is CASSIAPGLNNSPLHF.

Only one count was recorded for this clone. The chain uses TRBV11-2 and TRBJ1-6, with D unresolved. Germline V gives CDR1 SGHAT, CDR2 FQNNGV. Trimming cost V 2 bases and J 7 bases, with 6 bases left between them. This CDR3 spans 13 amino acids. The CDR3, as DNA: TGTGCCAGCAGCTTAACACGAAATTCACCCCTCCACTTT. As protein: CASSLTRNSPLHF.